This entry lists 3 T cell receptor beta chains sequenced from one sample in a study of blood T cell repertoires in COVID-19. Sequencing used immunoSEQ multiplex PCR; TCRdb keeps in-frame clones, though not all of them. The table records tens of thousands of clones, around three quarters of them present only once. Sequences were obtained from peripheral blood. Every receptor here comes from a woman in her 70s with acute or convalescent COVID-19.

The V gene is TRBV4-1, the J gene TRBJ2-7; D possibly corresponds to TRBD2 (6 bases). V dropped 1 base and J dropped 6 bases, with 19 bases sitting between them. CDR1 MGHRA and CDR2 YSYEKL come from the germline V gene. The CDR3 extends over 16 amino acids. CDR3 protein: CASSQVGTPAELEQYF. For the CDR3, the DNA is TGCGCCAGCAGCCAAGTTGGGACTCCGGCCGAGCTCGAGCAGTACTTC.

The rearrangement joins TRBV9 to TRBJ2-7, with 12 bases aligning to TRBD2. The CDR3 consists of 14 residues. CDR1 is SGDLS, CDR2 YYNGEE, per germline. V lost 5 bases to trimming and J lost 6 bases; unmatched junction nucleotides: 6. CDR3 coding DNA: TGTGCCAGCAGTTTGACTAGCGGGAGATCCGAGCAGTACTTC. Its protein product is CASSLTSGRSEQYF.

The V and J genes are TRBV2 and TRBJ2-5, with TRBD1 matching over 7 bases. The germline V gene has CDR1 SNHLY and CDR2 FYNNEI. Trimming cost V 4 bases and J 1 base; bases outside gene matches: 3. This CDR3 comprises 14 residues. The CDR3 bases are TGTGCCAGCAGTGCGACAGGGACCCAAGAGACCCAGTACTTC. It translates to CASSATGTQETQYF.